This T cell receptor beta chain was sequenced for a study of blood T cells in healthy people across ages. With a J-beta primer mix and a sample-barcoded 5' primer, a second PCR ran 7 to 11 cycles. TCRdb re-called the 5' RACE reads with MiXCR, one entry per CDR3 protein. The sample yields around 2 million distinct CDR3 sequences, around 40% seen once. The V gene lost 4 bases and the J gene lost 5 bases, with 12 bases spanning the gap. The CDR3 runs to 13 residues. Germline loops: CDR1 SGHRS, CDR2 YFSETQ. Sequencing used blood. The chain has TRBV5-1 and TRBJ1-1; D may be TRBD1 (5 bases). The source of this sequence is a human donor in good health. For the CDR3, the DNA is TGCGCCAGCAGCCTGAACGACAGAACTGAAGCTTTCTTT. Translating it yields CASSLNDRTEAFF.